These 8 T cell receptor beta chains were all obtained from the same sample, sequenced in a study of shared clonotypes between healthy human individuals. Clones were sequenced by immunoSEQ multiplex PCR, and TCRdb holds only the in-frame ones, with some missing. The sample includes over 1.4 million clones, approximately 96% of them seen just once. The sequenced material came from naive CD4+ T cells sorted from blood. This sample's subset: CD45RA+ positively selected. The source is a man younger than 45 in good health.

The V and J genes are TRBV28 and TRBJ2-5; no definite D call. Germline loops: CDR1 MDHEN, CDR2 SYDVKM. V was cut by 2 bases and J by 2 bases, with 6 bases left in between. The CDR3 totals 13 residues. The CDR3 DNA sequence: TGTGCCAGCAGTTTACTGGCGCAAGAGACCCAGTACTTC. Its protein product is CASSLLAQETQYF.

The chain joins TRBV5-4 to TRBJ2-1; the D is unclear. This CDR3 is 12 amino acids long. V dropped 4 bases and J dropped 6 bases, with 8 bases sitting between them. Germline V gene lookup returns CDR1 SGHNT and CDR2 YYREEE (reference sequence). CDR3 sequence reads: CASSRLSNEQFF. CDR3 nucleotides: TGTGCCAGCAGCCGGCTAAGCAATGAGCAGTTCTTC.

The V call is TRBV7-8, the J call TRBJ2-3; D is unclear. Germline assignment: CDR1 SGHVS and CDR2 FQNEAQ. Between the trimmed V and J ends, which lost 2 bases and 6 bases, there was a span of 15 bases. The CDR3 covers 15 residues. CDR3 amino acids: CASSLPPVLSDTQYF. CDR3 nucleotides: TGTGCCAGCAGCTTACCGCCGGTATTGTCGGATACGCAGTATTTT. The entire variable domain, with the rest obtained from reference TRBV7-8 and TRBJ2-3, is as follows: GAGVSQSPRYKVAKRGQDVALRCDPISGHVSLFWYQQALGQGPEFLTYFQNEAQLDKSGLPSDRFFAERPEGSVSTLKIQRTQQEDSAVYLCASSLPPVLSDTQYFGPGTRLTVL.

This rearrangement joins TRBV27 to TRBJ2-7; the D gene could be TRBD1 or TRBD2 (5 bases each). This CDR3 has 17 amino acids. Between the trimmed V and J ends, which lost 1 base and 2 bases, there was a span of 18 bases. In germline, CDR1 is MNHEY, CDR2 SMNVEV (reference sequence). CDR3 DNA: TGTGCCAGCAGTTTATTTGGGCCGGGGCGCAACCCCTACGAGCAGTACTTC. Its translation is CASSLFGPGRNPYEQYF.

This clone appeared once. Other nucleotide sequences from this sample produce the same CDR3. This chain links TRBV28 with TRBJ2-2; D is possibly TRBD1 or TRBD2 (5 bases each). Germline V lookup: CDR1 MDHEN, CDR2 SYDVKM. The CDR3 is 14 residues long. The CDR3 DNA reads as TGTGCTACCGCTAGAGCCGGGACCCGGGGGGAGCTGTTTTTT. Its translation: CATARAGTRGELFF.

J is TRBJ2-7 and V is TRBV11-2, with 10 positions matching TRBD1. From germline, CDR1 is SGHAT and CDR2 FQNNGV. The junction had 2 bases not matched to a gene; V was cut back by 3 bases and J by 3 bases. The CDR3 is 14 amino acids. This chain's CDR3 is CASSLTGGDYEQYF. CDR3 bases: TGTGCCAGCAGCTTGACAGGGGGCGACTACGAGCAGTACTTC.

The chain has TRBV11-3 and TRBJ2-7; TRBD1 or TRBD2 may be the D gene (5 bases each). Deletions cut 5 bases from V and 6 bases from J, with 17 bases between. The germline gives CDR1 SGHNT, CDR2 YENEEA. The CDR3 is 14 amino acids. As DNA, the CDR3 is TGTGCCAGCAGCCCCTCTGACAGCCGGGGCGAGCAGTACTTC. It yields the protein CASSPSDSRGEQYF.

The gene calls are TRBV7-7 and TRBJ1-3; no clear D gene. Trimming cost V 1 base and J 2 bases, with 3 bases left between them. CDR3 size: 13 residues. Per the germline V gene, CDR1 is SSHAT and CDR2 is FNYEAQ (reference sequence). CDR3 sequence (DNA): TGTGCCAGCAGCTTAGGGCCTGGAAACACCATATATTTT. Translation gives CASSLGPGNTIYF.